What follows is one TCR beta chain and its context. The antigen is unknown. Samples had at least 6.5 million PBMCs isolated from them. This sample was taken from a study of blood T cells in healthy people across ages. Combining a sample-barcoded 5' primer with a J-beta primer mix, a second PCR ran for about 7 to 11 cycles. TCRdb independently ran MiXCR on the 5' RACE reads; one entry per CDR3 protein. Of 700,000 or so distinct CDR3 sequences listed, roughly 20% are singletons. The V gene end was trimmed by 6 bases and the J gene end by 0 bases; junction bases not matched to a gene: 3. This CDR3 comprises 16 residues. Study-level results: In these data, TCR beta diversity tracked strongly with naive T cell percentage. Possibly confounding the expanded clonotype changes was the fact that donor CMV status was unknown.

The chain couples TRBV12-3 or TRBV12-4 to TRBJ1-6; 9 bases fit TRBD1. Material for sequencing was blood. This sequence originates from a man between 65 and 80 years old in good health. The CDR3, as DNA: TGTGCCAGCAGGCCGGACAGGGGCTCCTATAATTCACCCCTCCACTTT. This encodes CASRPDRGSYNSPLHF.